This entry lists 7 T cell receptor beta chains sequenced from one sample in a study of T cell responses to AZD1222 COVID-19 vaccine. Assay: immunoSEQ multiplex PCR; the TCRdb copy retains only in-frame clones and omits some. The sample lists some 120,000 clones, over 70% occurring once. The source material was peripheral blood, sampled on day 0 of AZD1222 vaccination. Source of these receptors: an adult in good health.

This chain links TRBV6-6 with TRBJ2-5; D perhaps matches TRBD1 (6 bases). The CDR3 runs to 12 residues. The V end was cut by 10 bases, the J end by 1 base, with 10 bases between. Germline CDR1 MNHNY, CDR2 SVGAGI (reference sequence). CDR3 nucleotide sequence: TGTGCCACGACGACAGGCCAAGAGACCCAGTACTTC. Translated: CATTTGQETQYF.

The table lists this clone with a few counts. This rearrangement joins TRBV10-3 to TRBJ2-5, with TRBD2 as a possible D gene (6 bases). Germline CDR1 reads ENHRY; CDR2 reads SYGVKD. This CDR3 is built from 12 residues. V shed 11 bases and J shed 3 bases, with 13 bases lying between them. The chain's CDR3 is CAAGTGEETQYF. The CDR3 coding sequence is TGTGCCGCGGGGACGGGCGAAGAGACCCAGTACTTC.

CDR3 in amino acids: CASSLGLASTDTQYF. The CDR3 DNA is TGTGCCAGCAGCTTAGGACTAGCTAGCACAGATACGCAGTATTTT. The chain uses TRBV11-3 and TRBJ2-3, with 7 positions matching TRBD2. Germline lookup yields CDR1 SGHNT and CDR2 YENEEA. The length of the CDR3 is 15 residues. J was trimmed by 0 bases and V by 1 base; bases with no gene match: 1.

As concerns this clone: At the DNA level, this CDR3 is encoded by other sequences in the same sample as well. V is TRBV2 and J is TRBJ1-2; 9 bases are a match to TRBD1. CDR3 length equals 14 residues. V lost 4 bases to trimming and J lost 0 bases; unmatched junction nucleotides: 0. Per the germline V gene, CDR1 is SNHLY and CDR2 is FYNNEI. Here the CDR3 DNA reads TGTGCCAGCAGTGGACAGGGGGCTAACTATGGCTACACCTTC. This sequence encodes CASSGQGANYGYTF.

The chain links TRBV11-2 to TRBJ2-1, with D possibly called TRBD1 or TRBD2 (5 bases each). From germline, CDR1 is SGHAT and CDR2 FQNNGV. The V end lost 3 bases, the J end lost 0 bases, and 9 bases lay between the germline ends. The CDR3 is 15 amino acids. The DNA for the CDR3 is TGTGCCAGCAGCTTTGGGGGAGCCTCCTACAATGAGCAGTTCTTC. This codes for CASSFGGASYNEQFF. Variable domain in full (rest from reference TRBV11-2 and TRBJ2-1): EAGVAQSPRYKIIEKRQSVAFWCNPISGHATLYWYQQILGQGPKLLIQFQNNGVVDDSQLPKDRFSAERLKGVDSTLKIQPAKLEDSAVYLCASSFGGASYNEQFFGPGTRLTVL.

V is TRBV24-1 and J is TRBJ1-2; possibly TRBD1 for D (5 bases). Germline V gene data show CDR1 as KGHDR and CDR2 as SFDVKD. V lost 4 bases and J lost 5, with 13 bases in between. The CDR3 covers 14 residues. This CDR3 reads CATSEGTTVYGYTF. CDR3 coding DNA: TGTGCCACCAGTGAGGGGACCACAGTTTATGGCTACACCTTC.

CDR3: CASSPLDRAGFTEAFF. CDR3 DNA: TGTGCCAGCAGCCCCTTAGACAGGGCAGGATTCACTGAAGCTTTCTTT. The rearrangement uses TRBV3-1 (or the pseudogene TRBV3-2) and TRBJ1-1; 7 positions match TRBD1. With V trimmed by 4 bases and J by 4 bases, 12 bases remained unmatched. From germline, CDR1 is LGHDT and CDR2 YNNKEL (reference sequence). The CDR3 is 16 amino acids.